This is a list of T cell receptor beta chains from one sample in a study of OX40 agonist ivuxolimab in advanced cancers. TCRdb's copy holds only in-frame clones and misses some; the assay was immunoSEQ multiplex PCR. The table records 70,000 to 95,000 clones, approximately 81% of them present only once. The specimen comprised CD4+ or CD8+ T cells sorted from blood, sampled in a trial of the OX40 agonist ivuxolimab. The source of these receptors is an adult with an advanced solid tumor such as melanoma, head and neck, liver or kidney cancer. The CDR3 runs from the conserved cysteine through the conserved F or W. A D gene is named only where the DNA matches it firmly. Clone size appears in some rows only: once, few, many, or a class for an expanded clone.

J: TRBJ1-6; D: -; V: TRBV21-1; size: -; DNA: TGTGCCAGCACCATCATAGGACAGGTGGGGCCCTCACCCCTCCACTTT; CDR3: CASTIIGQVGPSPLHF
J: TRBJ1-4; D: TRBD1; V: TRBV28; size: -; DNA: TGTGCCAGCAGTCCCCCGACAGGGCTTAATGAAAAACTGTTTTTT; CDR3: CASSPPTGLNEKLFF
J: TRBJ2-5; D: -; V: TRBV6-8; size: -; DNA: TGTGCCAGCAGGCATATACAGGGGAGGGAAGAGACCCAGTACTTC; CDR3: CASRHIQGREETQYF
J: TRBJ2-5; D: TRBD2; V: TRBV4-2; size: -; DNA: TGTGCCAGCAGCCAAGTTCTAGCGCGGGGGGAGACCCAGTACTTC; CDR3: CASSQVLARGETQYF
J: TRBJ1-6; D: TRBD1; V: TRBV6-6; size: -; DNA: TGTGCCAGCACCATTACAGGGGGAGCTTCACCCCTCCACTTT; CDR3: CASTITGGASPLHF
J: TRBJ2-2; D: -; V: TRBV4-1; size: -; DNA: TGCGCCAGCAGCCAAGATAGAGGCTACTCCGCGAACACCGGGGAGCTGTTTTTT; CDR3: CASSQDRGYSANTGELFF
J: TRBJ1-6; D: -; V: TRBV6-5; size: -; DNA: TGTGCCAGCACCAACAGGGATAATTCACCCCTCCACTTT; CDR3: CASTNRDNSPLHF
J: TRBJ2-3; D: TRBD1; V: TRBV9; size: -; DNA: TGTGCCAGCAGCGCCAGACAGGGGGGGGTGGCAGATACGCAGTATTTT; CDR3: CASSARQGGVADTQYF
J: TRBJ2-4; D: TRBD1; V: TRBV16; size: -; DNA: TGTGCCAGCAGCCAATACCTGGGACAGGGGGACATTCAGTACTTC; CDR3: CASSQYLGQGDIQYF
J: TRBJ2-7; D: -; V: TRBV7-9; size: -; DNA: TGTGCCAGCAGCTTCTGGGGGGAACCGTACGAGCAGTACTTC; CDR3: CASSFWGEPYEQYF
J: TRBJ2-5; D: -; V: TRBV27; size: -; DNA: TGTGCCAGCAGTTTATCGGAGACCCAGTACTTC; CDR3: CASSLSETQYF
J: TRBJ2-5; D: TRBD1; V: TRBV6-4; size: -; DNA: TGTGCCAGCAGTGACTCGACCGGGACAGGGGAGTCCCAAGAGACCCAGTACTTC; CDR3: CASSDSTGTGESQETQYF
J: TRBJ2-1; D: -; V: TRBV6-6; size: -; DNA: TGTGCCAGCAGGCGGGGTTACAATGAGCAGTTCTTC; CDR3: CASRRGYNEQFF
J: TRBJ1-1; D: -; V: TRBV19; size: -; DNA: TGTGCCAGTAGTATATGGGGGCTGGGAGGGGTTGAAGCTTTCTTT; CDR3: CASSIWGLGGVEAFF
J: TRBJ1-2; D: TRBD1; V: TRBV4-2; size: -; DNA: TGTGCCAGCAGCCAAGAGGGCAAGGGGGCGGAAGGCTATGGCTACACCTTC; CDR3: CASSQEGKGAEGYGYTF
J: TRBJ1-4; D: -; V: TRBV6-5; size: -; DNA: TGTGCCAGCAGTTACTCGAGGCAGGGTAATGAAAAACTGTTTTTT; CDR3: CASSYSRQGNEKLFF
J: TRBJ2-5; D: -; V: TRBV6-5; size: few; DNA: TGTGCCAGCAGCCGAGCTAGCACGCCGGAGACCCAGTACTTC; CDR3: CASSRASTPETQYF
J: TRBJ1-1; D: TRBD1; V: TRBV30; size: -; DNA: TGTGCCTGGAGTGCGGGACAGGGAAGCACTGAAGCTTTCTTT; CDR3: CAWSAGQGSTEAFF
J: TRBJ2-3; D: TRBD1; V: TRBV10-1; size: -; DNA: TGCGCCAGCAGTGAGTCGTTACAGGGGGCCGATACGCAGTATTTT; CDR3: CASSESLQGADTQYF
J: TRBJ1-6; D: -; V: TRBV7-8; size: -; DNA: TGTGCCAGCAGCTTACCTAAGTCTAGGGATCATTCACCCCTCCACTTT; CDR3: CASSLPKSRDHSPLHF
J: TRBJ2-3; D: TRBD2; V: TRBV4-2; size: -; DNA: TGTGCCAGCAGCCAAGAAACTAGCGGGGGGGCATCAGATACGCAGTATTTT; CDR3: CASSQETSGGASDTQYF
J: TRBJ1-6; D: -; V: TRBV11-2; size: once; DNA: TGTGCCAGCAGATTGCAAGGGGTCGGTTCACCCCTCCACTTT; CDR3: CASRLQGVGSPLHF
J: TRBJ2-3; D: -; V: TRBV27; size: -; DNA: TGTGCCAGCAGACGGGGGCAGGGCACAGATACGCAGTATTTT; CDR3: CASRRGQGTDTQYF
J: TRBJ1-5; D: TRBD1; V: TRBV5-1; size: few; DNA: TGCGCCAGCAGCGAGGGACAGTACAATCAGCCCCAGCATTTT; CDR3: CASSEGQYNQPQHF
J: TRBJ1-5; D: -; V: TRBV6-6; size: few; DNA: TGTGCCAGCGGTTCGAGCTCGAGCAATCAGCCCCAGCATTTT; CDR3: CASGSSSSNQPQHF
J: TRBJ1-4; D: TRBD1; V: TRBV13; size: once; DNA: TGTGCCAGCAGCTCAGGGGGCTGGACTAATGAAAAACTGTTTTTT; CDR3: CASSSGGWTNEKLFF
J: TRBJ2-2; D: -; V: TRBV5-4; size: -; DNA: TGTGCCAGCAGCTTGCCGTCGGACCTCACCGGGGAGCTGTTTTTT; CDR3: CASSLPSDLTGELFF
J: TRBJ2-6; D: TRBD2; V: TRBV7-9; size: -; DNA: TGTGTGGCGGGGGGTTTCTCTGGGGCCAACGTCCTGACTTTC; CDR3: CVAGGFSGANVLTF
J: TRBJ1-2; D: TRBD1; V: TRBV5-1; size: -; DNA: TGCGCCAGCAGCGCGGAAACAGGGGGCGCTTATGGCTACACCTTC; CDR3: CASSAETGGAYGYTF
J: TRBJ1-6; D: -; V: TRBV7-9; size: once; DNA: TGCGCCAGCAGCGGAGGGGACTCCGGGTTGGGTACACCCCTCCACTTT; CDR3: CASSGGDSGLGTPLHF
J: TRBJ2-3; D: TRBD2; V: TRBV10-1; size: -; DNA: TGCGCCAGCAGTCTCGAGTGGGGGGGATCGGCAGATACGCAGTATTTT; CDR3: CASSLEWGGSADTQYF
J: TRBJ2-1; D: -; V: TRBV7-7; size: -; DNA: TGTGCCAGCAGCTTGCAGGGTGGGAGCTCCTACAATGAGCAGTTCTTC; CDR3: CASSLQGGSSYNEQFF
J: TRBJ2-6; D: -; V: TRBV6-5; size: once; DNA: TGTGCCAGCAGTTACCGCATGGAACGGCCCGGCGTCCTGACTTTC; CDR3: CASSYRMERPGVLTF
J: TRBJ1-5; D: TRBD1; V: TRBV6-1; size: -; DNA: TGTGCCAGCAGTTTAGGACAGGAGGTCCAGCCCCAGCATTTT; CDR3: CASSLGQEVQPQHF
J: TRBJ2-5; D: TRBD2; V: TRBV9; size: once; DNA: TGTGCCAGCAGTAGGCGGGAGCGGCAAGAGACCCAGTACTTC; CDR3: CASSRRERQETQYF
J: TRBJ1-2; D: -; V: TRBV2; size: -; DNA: TGTGCCAGCTTTCGTGTTGGGGGGTTAGCCTATGGCTACACCTTC; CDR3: CASFRVGGLAYGYTF
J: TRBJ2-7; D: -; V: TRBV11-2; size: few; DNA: TGTGCCAGCAGCTTCTCGCGGTACGAGCAGTACTTC; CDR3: CASSFSRYEQYF
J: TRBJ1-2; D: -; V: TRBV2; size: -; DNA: TGTGCCAGCAGTGTCCCAGGGGTTTGGCGCGGCTACACCTTC; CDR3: CASSVPGVWRGYTF
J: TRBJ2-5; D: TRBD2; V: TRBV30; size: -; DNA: TGTGCCTGGATACTAGCGGGGGAGACCCAGTACTTC; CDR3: CAWILAGETQYF
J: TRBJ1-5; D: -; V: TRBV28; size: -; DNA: TGTGCCAGCAGTTTATCGGTCTGGAGGGACAACAATCAGCCCCAGCATTTT; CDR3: CASSLSVWRDNNQPQHF
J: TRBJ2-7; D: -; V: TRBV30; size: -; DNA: TGTGCCTGGAGTACTGACAGATCCTACGAGCAGTACTTC; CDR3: CAWSTDRSYEQYF
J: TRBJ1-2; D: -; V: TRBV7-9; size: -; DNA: TGTGCCAGCAGCCTTTGGGAGAGCCGTGGAGGCTACACCTTC; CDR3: CASSLWESRGGYTF
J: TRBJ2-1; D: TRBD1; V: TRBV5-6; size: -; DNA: TGTGCCAGCAGCCCCCCGGGACAGATCCTCAATGAGCAGTTCTTC; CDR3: CASSPPGQILNEQFF
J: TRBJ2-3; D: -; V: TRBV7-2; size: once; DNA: TGTGCCAGCAGCCCGTGGGGAGGGGGCAGGTCAGATACGCAGTATTTT; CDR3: CASSPWGGGRSDTQYF